The 6 T cell receptor beta chains below come from one sample, sequenced in a study of shared clonotypes between healthy human individuals. The naive CD8 population came from CD45RO-negative cells selected for CCR7, without terminally differentiated effector memory CD45RA+ cells. Generated by immunoSEQ multiplex PCR, the TCRdb table keeps only in-frame clones and is missing some. The table shows roughly 2,000,000 clones, with just over 90% occurring only once. Sequenced: naive CD8+ T cells from PBMCs. The receptors shown here come from a man between 18 and 35 years old in good health. Some clones in this sample may be carry-over from other donors' samples.

Comments on this clone: Other DNA sequences in the same sample also yield this CDR3. This rearrangement joins TRBV9 to TRBJ1-2, with a possible D match to TRBD1 (5 bases). Trimming removed 0 bases from V and 0 bases from J, with 9 bases in between. Germline-derived CDR1 and CDR2 are SGDLS and YYNGEE. The CDR3 is made up of 15 amino acids. CDR3 DNA: TGTGCCAGCAGCGTAGGGGGGACCGCTAACTATGGCTACACCTTC. It yields the protein CASSVGGTANYGYTF.

The J gene is TRBJ1-2, the V gene TRBV28, with a weak D call TRBD1 (6 bases). CDR1 MDHEN and CDR2 SYDVKM come from the germline V gene. Trimming shortened V by 7 bases and J by 4 bases, and 25 bases separated the two germline ends. This CDR3 has 17 residues. CDR3 sequence: CASTRGPFYLRGYGYTF. The CDR3 nucleotides read TGTGCCAGCACCCGGGGGCCCTTCTACCTGCGGGGCTATGGCTACACCTTC.

This clone was seen a handful of times. The V call is TRBV15, the J call TRBJ1-1; no definite D call. Germline V gives CDR1 LNHNV, CDR2 YYDKDF (reference sequence). The CDR3 extends over 13 amino acids. V dropped 10 bases and J dropped 2 bases, with 14 bases sitting between them. CDR3 bases: TGTGCCATTTCGAAGGGATCTAACACTGAAGCTTTCTTT. Its protein is CAISKGSNTEAFF.

The chain carries TRBV27 and TRBJ2-1; 8 nucleotides align to TRBD2. V was clipped by 5 bases and J by 0 bases; unmatched bases: 9. This CDR3 spans 17 amino acids. Germline V gives CDR1 MNHEY, CDR2 SMNVEV (reference sequence). The CDR3 nucleotides read TGTGCCAGCAGTATAGCGGGGCAATCTATCTCCTACAATGAGCAGTTCTTC. Translated, it gives CASSIAGQSISYNEQFF.

Note on this clone: A junction end diverges from the germline sequence, so it may reflect a read error. This sequence joins TRBV19 and TRBJ2-7, with 10 bases aligning to TRBD2. Germline V CDR1 and CDR2: LNHDA, SQIVND (reference sequence). This CDR3 has 15 residues. CDR3 amino acids: CASSIGLAASHEQYF. The CDR3 DNA is TGTGCCAGTAGTATCGGACTAGCGGCCTCCCACGAGCAGTACTTC.

This chain uses TRBV30 with TRBJ2-2; D is perhaps TRBD2 (6 bases). Trimming shortened V by 4 bases and J by 4 bases, and 10 bases separated the two germline ends. The germline gives CDR1 GTSNPN, CDR2 SVGIG (reference sequence). This CDR3 contains 13 residues. The CDR3 region is CAWTVGGTGELFF. The CDR3 bases are TGTGCCTGGACCGTGGGGGGCACCGGGGAGCTGTTTTTT.